This T cell receptor beta chain derives from a study of blood T cell repertoires in COVID-19. For the study at large: Acute and convalescent COVID-19 samples came from the United States, Italy and Spain. Sample material is recorded as cDNA or gDNA derived from T cells, B-cell-depleted T cells, or PBMCs.

Source study methods: Quantification of nucleated cells was approximated via reference gene primer amplification. Data came from immunoSEQ multiplex PCR; TCRdb stores just in-frame clones and leaves some out. V, J and clone size derive from that table, while D and trimming were established from the DNA sequence. The sample yields approximately 150,000 clones, almost 85% seen once. From germline, CDR1 is SGHDT and CDR2 YYEEEE. Trimming left V 5 bases short and J 3 bases short, with 14 bases between. The CDR3 totals 15 residues. The TCR originated in a man aged 60 to 75 with acute or convalescent COVID-19. Sequencing used peripheral blood. This chain uses TRBV5-6 with TRBJ1-4, with D unresolved. In nucleotides, the CDR3 is TGTGCCAGCAGTGCCCCCGCGGGCGCTAATGAAAAACTGTTTTTT. Encoded protein: CASSAPAGANEKLFF.